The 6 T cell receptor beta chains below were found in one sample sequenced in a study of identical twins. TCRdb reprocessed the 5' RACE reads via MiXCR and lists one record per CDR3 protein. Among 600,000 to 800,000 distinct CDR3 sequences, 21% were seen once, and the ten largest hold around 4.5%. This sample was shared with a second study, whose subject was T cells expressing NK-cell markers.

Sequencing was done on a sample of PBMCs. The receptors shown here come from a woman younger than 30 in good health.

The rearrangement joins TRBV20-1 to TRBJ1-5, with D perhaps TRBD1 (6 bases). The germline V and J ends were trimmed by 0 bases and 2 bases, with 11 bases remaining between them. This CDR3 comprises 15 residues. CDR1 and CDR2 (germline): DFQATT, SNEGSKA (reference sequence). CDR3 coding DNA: TGCAGTGCTAGAGACCTGGACAGCCGCAATCAGCCCCAGCATTTT. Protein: CSARDLDSRNQPQHF.

CDR3 region: CASTWTGASTEAFF. The CDR3 bases are TGTGCCAGCACCTGGACAGGGGCAAGCACTGAAGCTTTCTTT. The chain recombines TRBV12-3 or TRBV12-4 with TRBJ1-1, with TRBD1 matching 9 bases. The CDR3 is 14 residues long. Germline trimming cut 7 bases from V and 4 bases from J; bases unmatched to any gene: 7.

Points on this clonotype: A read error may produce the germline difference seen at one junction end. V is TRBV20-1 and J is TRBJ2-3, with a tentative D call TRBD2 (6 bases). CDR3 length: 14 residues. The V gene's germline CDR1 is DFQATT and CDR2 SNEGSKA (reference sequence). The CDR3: CSASREASPDTQYF. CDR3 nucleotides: TGCAGCGCTAGTAGGGAGGCCAGCCCAGATACGCAGTATTTT.

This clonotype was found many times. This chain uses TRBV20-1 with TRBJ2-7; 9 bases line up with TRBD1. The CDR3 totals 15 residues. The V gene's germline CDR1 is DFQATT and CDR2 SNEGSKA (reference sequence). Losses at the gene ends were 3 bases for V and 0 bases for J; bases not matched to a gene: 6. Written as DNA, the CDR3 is TGCAGTGCTAGGCCCCCGGGACAGGGCTCCTACGAGCAGTACTTC. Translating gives CSARPPGQGSYEQYF.

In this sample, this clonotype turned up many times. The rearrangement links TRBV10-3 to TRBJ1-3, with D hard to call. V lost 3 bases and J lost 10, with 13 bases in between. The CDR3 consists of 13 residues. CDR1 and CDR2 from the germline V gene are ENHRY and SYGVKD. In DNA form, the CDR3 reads TGTGCCATCAGTGACCGGGAACAGATTACCATATATTTT. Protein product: CAISDREQITIYF.

This chain's CDR3 is CAWSSGLRNTIYF. The DNA for the CDR3 is TGTGCCTGGAGTAGCGGACTCAGAAACACCATATATTTT. The chain uses TRBV30 and TRBJ1-3; D gene uncertain. Trimming shortened V by 2 bases and J by 5 bases, and 10 bases separated the two germline ends. CDR1 is GTSNPN, CDR2 SVGIG, per germline (reference sequence). This CDR3 comprises 13 residues.